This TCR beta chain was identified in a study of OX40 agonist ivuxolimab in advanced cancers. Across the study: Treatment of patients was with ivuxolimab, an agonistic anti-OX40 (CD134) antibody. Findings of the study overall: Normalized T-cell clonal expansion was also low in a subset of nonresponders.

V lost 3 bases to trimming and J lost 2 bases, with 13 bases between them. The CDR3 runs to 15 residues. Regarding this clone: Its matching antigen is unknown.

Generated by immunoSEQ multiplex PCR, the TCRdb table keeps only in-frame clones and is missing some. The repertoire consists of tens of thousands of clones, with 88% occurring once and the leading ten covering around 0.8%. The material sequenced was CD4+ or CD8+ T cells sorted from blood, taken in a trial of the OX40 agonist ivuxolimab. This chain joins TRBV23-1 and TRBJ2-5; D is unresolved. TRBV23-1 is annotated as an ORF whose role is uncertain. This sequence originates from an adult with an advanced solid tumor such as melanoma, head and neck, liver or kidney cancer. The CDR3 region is CASSQEQELQETQYF. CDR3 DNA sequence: TGCGCCAGCAGTCAGGAGCAGGAGCTACAAGAGACCCAGTACTTC.